The 10 T cell receptor beta chains given below trace back to one sample, sequenced in a study of blood T cell repertoires in COVID-19. Clones were sequenced by immunoSEQ multiplex PCR, and TCRdb holds only the in-frame ones, with some missing. The sample includes 35,000 to 55,000 clones, around 87% of them seen just once. The sequenced sample was peripheral blood. These receptors originate from a man aged 50-59 years with active COVID-19.

This chain uses TRBV3-1 (or the pseudogene TRBV3-2) with TRBJ2-1; D gene unclear. Trimming removed 4 bases at V and 6 bases at J, with 19 bases between. Germline V CDR1 and CDR2: LGHDT, YNNKEL (reference sequence). CDR3 length: 16 residues. The CDR3: CASSPSNKLSGNEQFF. The CDR3, as DNA: TGTGCCAGCAGCCCCAGTAACAAACTAAGTGGCAATGAGCAGTTCTTC.

The chain is built from TRBV6-5 and TRBJ2-5; 7 bases align to TRBD2. CDR1 is MNHEY, CDR2 SVGAGI, per germline. The ends lost 4 bases at V and 1 base at J; junction bases unmatched: 6. There are 15 residues in the CDR3. CDR3 region: CASSSSPSGQETQYF. In nucleotides, the CDR3 is TGTGCCAGCAGTTCCAGTCCTAGCGGCCAAGAGACCCAGTACTTC.

For the CDR3, the DNA is TGTGCCAGCAGGCAGACAGGGAGCTCTGGAAACACCATATATTTT. This sequence encodes CASRQTGSSGNTIYF. This sequence joins TRBV6-5 and TRBJ1-3, with TRBD1 matching 7 bases. V dropped 6 bases and J dropped 0; count of bases not matched to a gene: 5. This CDR3 spans 15 amino acids. CDR1 and CDR2 from the germline V gene are MNHEY and SVGAGI.

The chain uses TRBV5-8 and TRBJ1-4; a weak D match, TRBD1 (5 bases). Trimming took off 4 bases at V and 8 bases at J, with 21 bases between the two ends. CDR1 is SGHTS, CDR2 YDEGEE, per germline. CDR3 length: 16 residues. In DNA, the CDR3 is TGTGCCAGCAGCCTCTGGGGGGGAGGCTATAGCGAAAAACTGTTTTTT. Its protein product is CASSLWGGGYSEKLFF.

The rearrangement links TRBV6-2 or TRBV6-3 to TRBJ2-7; a possible D gene is TRBD1 (5 bases). CDR3 size: 14 residues. Germline lookup yields CDR1 MNHEY and CDR2 SVGEGT. Trimming shortened V by 5 bases and J by 2 bases, and 13 bases separated the two germline ends. The CDR3 nucleotides read TGTGCCAGCAGTCGCGACAGTGAAACCTACGAGCAGTACTTC. It yields the protein CASSRDSETYEQYF.

The V gene is TRBV29-1, the J gene TRBJ2-1; 7 nucleotides match TRBD1. Per the germline V gene, CDR1 is SQVTM and CDR2 is ANQGSEA. CDR3 size: 14 residues. The V and J ends lost 4 bases and 9 bases, in that order; junction bases with no gene match: 12. The CDR3 coding sequence is TGCAGCGTTGCATCCTCCAGGGGGTCCGCTGAGCAGTTCTTC. Amino acids: CSVASSRGSAEQFF.

The rearrangement joins TRBV7-2 to TRBJ2-3; 8 nucleotides match TRBD2. Germline V gene data show CDR1 as SGHTA and CDR2 as FQGNSA. Germline trimming cut 0 bases from V and 3 bases from J; bases unmatched to any gene: 2. The CDR3 loop spans 15 amino acids. CDR3 nucleotide sequence: TGTGCCAGCAGCTTAGCTAGCGGGGTTACAGATACGCAGTATTTT. It encodes CASSLASGVTDTQYF. Supplemented by reference TRBV7-2 and TRBJ2-3, the full variable domain reads GAGVSQSPSNKVTEKGKDVELRCDPISGHTALYWYRQSLGQGLEFLIYFQGNSAPDKSGLPSDRFSAERTGGSVSTLTIQRTQQEDSAVYLCASSLASGVTDTQYFGPGTRLTVL.

This clone was counted only a few times. J is TRBJ1-1 and V is TRBV19; 8 bases are a match to TRBD1. Trimming removed 5 bases from V and 10 bases from J; junction bases left unmatched: 9. The CDR3 runs to 13 residues. Germline CDR1 and CDR2: LNHDA and SQIVND (reference sequence). CDR3 protein: CASSRTGLMGAFF. The CDR3 nucleotides read TGTGCCAGTAGTCGGACAGGGCTGATGGGAGCTTTCTTT.

The chain carries TRBV5-1 and TRBJ2-2; TRBD1 agrees at 8 bases. After removal of 2 bases from V and 5 bases from J, the junction contained 2 bases not matched to a gene. The CDR3 consists of 14 residues. Germline V CDR1 and CDR2: SGHRS, YFSETQ. DNA for the CDR3: TGCGCCAGCAGCTTACAGGGGGGTACCGGGGAGCTGTTTTTT. Amino acids: CASSLQGGTGELFF.

The chain is built from TRBV4-1 and TRBJ2-7, with TRBD1 matching over 9 bases. CDR3 length: 15 residues. The V gene's germline CDR1 is MGHRA and CDR2 YSYEKL. J lost 2 bases, V lost 4 bases, and 6 bases had no gene match. CDR3 DNA sequence: TGCGCCAGCAGCCCCGACGGGACAGGGACCTACGAGCAGTACTTC. It encodes CASSPDGTGTYEQYF.